A single sample gave rise to the 29 T cell receptor beta chains below, sequenced in a study of tumor and adjacent non-tumor tissue in lung cancer. The library came from three nested PCR rounds adapted from ARM-PCR protocols. TCRdb ran MiXCR on the multiplex PCR reads and lists one entry per CDR3 protein. Seen here are 120,000 or so distinct CDR3 sequences, 66% observed once, and the top ten hold 10% to 15%. The template was RNA from unsorted bulk tissue. Material: lung tumor tissue. The receptors were sampled from a man aged 25 to 45 with non-small cell lung cancer.

A word on this clonotype: A junction boundary mismatches the germline segment, possibly from a read error. The rearrangement joins TRBV11-3 to TRBJ2-7, with 8 bases matching TRBD1. Germline V CDR1 and CDR2: SGHNT, YENEEA. This CDR3 contains 15 residues. Here the CDR3 DNA reads TGTGCCAGCAGCTTCGAAGGACAGGGCTCTTACGAGCAGTATTTC. Translation: CASSFEGQGSYEQYF.

Turning to this clonotype: A single base separates this from a much larger clone, so it may be a read error. The V call is TRBV4-3, the J call TRBJ1-1, with D unclear. Trimming removed 0 bases from V and 4 bases from J, with 6 bases in between. The CDR3 loop spans 13 amino acids. Germline CDR1 LGHNA, CDR2 YSLEER. CDR3 loop: CASSQDACTEAFF. CDR3 DNA: TGCGCCAGCAGCCAAGATGCATGCACTGAAGCTTTCTTT.

Worth noting for this clonotype: A junction end diverges from the germline sequence, so it may reflect a read error. The chain carries TRBV20-1 and TRBJ2-1, with TRBD2 as a possible D gene (7 bases). The germline CDR1 and CDR2 sequences are DFQATT and SNEGSKA (reference sequence). The CDR3 spans 14 residues. This CDR3 reads CSARRGGDYNKQFF. The CDR3 DNA sequence: TGCAGTGCTCGCAGAGGGGGGGATTACAATAAGCAGTTCTTC.

Details on this clonotype: A single base separates this from a much larger clone, so it may be a read error. The CDR3 nucleotides are TGTGCCAGCAGCTTAGAAATGGGGACAGATCAGCTCCAGCATTTT. Encoded protein: CASSLEMGTDQLQHF. V usage is TRBV7-8 and J usage is TRBJ1-5, with 7 bases fitting TRBD1. The CDR3 is made up of 15 amino acids. Germline V gives CDR1 SGHVS, CDR2 FQNEAQ.

This clonotype was detected a few times. The J gene is TRBJ2-1, the V gene TRBV6-1; TRBD1 aligns across 7 bases. The CDR3 consists of 16 residues. Per germline, CDR1 MNHNS and CDR2 SASEGT. The J segment lost 6 bases and the V segment lost 6 bases, leaving 14 bases of the junction unmatched. CDR3 bases: TGTGCCAGCAGCAGAAGGAGTACAGGGGCGCGCAATGAGCAGTTCTTC. Residues: CASSRRSTGARNEQFF.

About this clonotype: A much larger clone is a single base away; this may be a read error. This chain uses TRBV6-1 with TRBJ2-2; TRBD1 is a possible D gene (5 bases). In germline, CDR1 is MNHNS, CDR2 SASEGT. Trimming stripped 2 bases from V and 3 bases from J, with 13 bases between. This CDR3 region has 16 residues. The CDR3 reads CASSEFLRADTGELFF. The CDR3 DNA is TGTGCCAGCAGTGAATTTCTCAGGGCTGACACCGGGGAGCTGTTTTTT.

For this clonotype: An end of the junction differs from the germline gene, which may be a read error. This chain links TRBV29-1 with TRBJ2-5, with 13 bases lining up with TRBD2. The CDR3 contains 16 residues. The germline gives CDR1 SQVTM, CDR2 ANQGSEA. Here the CDR3 reads CCVEQGLAGVAETQYF. The DNA of the CDR3 is TGCTGCGTGGAACAAGGACTAGCGGGAGTCGCAGAGACCCAGTACTTC. Variable domain in full (rest from reference TRBV29-1 and TRBJ2-5): SAVISQKPSRDICQRGTSLTIQCQVDSQVTMMFWYRQQPGQSLTLIATANQGSEATYESGFVIDKFPISRPNLTFSTLTVSNMSPEDSSIYLCCVEQGLAGVAETQYFGPGTRLLVL.

Only a few counts were recorded for this clonotype. This chain links TRBV30 with TRBJ1-1; possible D gene TRBD1, 6 bases. The CDR3 is 13 residues long. The V gene lost 5 bases and the J gene lost 4 bases, with 14 bases spanning the gap. Per germline, CDR1 GTSNPN and CDR2 SVGIG (reference sequence). Written as DNA, the CDR3 is TGTGCCTGGGACATAGGACAGAGCACTGAAGCTTTCTTT. Translation: CAWDIGQSTEAFF. Using reference TRBV30 and TRBJ1-1 for the parts outside the CDR3, the full variable domain is SQTIHQWPATLVQPVGSPLSLECTVEGTSNPNLYWYRQAAGRGLQLLFYSVGIGQISSEVPQNLSASRPQDRQFILSSKKLLLSDSGFYLCAWDIGQSTEAFFGQGTRLTVV.

Of note for this clonotype: Sequence at one end of the junction differs from germline and may be a read error. J is TRBJ1-2 and V is TRBV20-1, with D possibly TRBD1 on 6 matching bases. The CDR3 is 12 residues long. Per germline, CDR1 DFQATT and CDR2 SNEGSKA (reference sequence). Here the CDR3 reads CSARRGDYGYTF. The CDR3 DNA is TGCAGTGCCCGAAGGGGGGACTATGGATACACCTTC.

Comment on this clonotype: No conserved phenylalanine or tryptophan is present at the end of the CDR3, so a read error is the likely explanation. The chain joins TRBV5-1 to TRBJ2-7; 7 nucleotides line up with TRBD1. CDR1 SGHRS and CDR2 YFSETQ come from the germline V gene. There are 15 residues in the CDR3. The CDR3 here is CTSSVGTAATYEQYL. CDR3 coding DNA: TGCACCAGCAGCGTTGGGACAGCCGCTACCTACGAGCAGTACCTC.

The chain has TRBV12-3 or TRBV12-4 and TRBJ2-7; the D is unclear. V was pared by 4 bases and J by 2 bases, with 6 bases between. This CDR3 is 12 amino acids long. CDR3 region: CASSSHPYEQYF. In DNA form, the CDR3 reads TGTGCCAGCAGTTCCCACCCCTACGAGCAGTACTTC.

Regarding this clonotype: Sequence at one end of the junction differs from germline and may be a read error. V gene TRBV20-1 combines with J gene TRBJ2-1; D ambiguous. Germline loops: CDR1 DFQATT, CDR2 SNEGSKA (reference sequence). The CDR3 spans 13 residues. CDR3 residues: CSAGDDLSNEQFF. The CDR3 coding sequence is TGCAGTGCTGGAGATGATCTTTCAAATGAGCAGTTCTTC.

The rearrangement joins TRBV12-3 or TRBV12-4 to TRBJ1-2; D uncertain. V dropped 1 base and J dropped 5 bases, with 11 bases sitting between them. This CDR3 is built from 14 residues. CDR3 sequence: CASSLGGGIYGYTF. The CDR3 coding sequence is TGTGCCAGCAGTTTAGGTGGCGGGATTTATGGCTACACCTTC.

This rearrangement joins TRBV4-2 to TRBJ2-3; no firm D call. The CDR3 is 14 residues long. V was trimmed by 0 bases and J by 2 bases, leaving 6 bases between them. CDR1 and CDR2 from the germline V gene are LGHNA and YNFKEQ. In DNA form, the CDR3 reads TGTGCCAGCAGCCAAGAAAGGGACACAGATACGCAGTATTTT. Translated, it gives CASSQERDTDTQYF.

The chain employs TRBV28 and TRBJ1-1; D unresolved. V lost 4 bases to trimming and J lost 0 bases, with 15 bases between them. Germline V gives CDR1 MDHEN, CDR2 SYDVKM. This CDR3 is 16 amino acids long. CDR3 sequence reads: CASSSPSGILNTEAFF. CDR3 DNA: TGTGCCAGCAGTTCGCCGTCGGGCATACTGAACACTGAAGCTTTCTTT.

Points on this clonotype: A clone one base away is much larger, so this may be a read error. J is TRBJ1-2 and V is TRBV6-5; TRBD1 matches at 11 bases. The CDR3 is made up of 13 amino acids. In germline, CDR1 is MNHEY, CDR2 SVGAGI. The CDR3 coding sequence is TGTGCCAGCAGCCGGACAGGGGGCGATGGCTACAGCTTC. Encoded protein: CASSRTGGDGYSF.

A remark on this clonotype: An end of the junction does not agree with germline; a read error may underlie this. V is TRBV4-2 and J is TRBJ2-2, with 13 bases that match TRBD2. The germline V gene encodes CDR1 LGHNA and CDR2 YNFKEQ. The CDR3 sequence is 17 residues long. CDR3 amino acids: CASSPRLAGGRARELLF. CDR3 in DNA: TGTGCCAGCAGCCCTCGACTAGCGGGGGGCAGGGCCCGGGAGCTGTTGTTT.

The chain joins TRBV4-2 to TRBJ1-3; 7 bases map to TRBD1. This CDR3 is built from 16 residues. Germline-derived CDR1 and CDR2 are LGHNA and YNFKEQ. The CDR3, as DNA: TGTGGCAGTAGCCAAGCCTCAGGGGGCTCTGGAAACACCATATATTTT. As protein: CGSSQASGGSGNTIYF.

Worth noting for this clonotype: A read error is possible here, since a much larger clone lies one base away. The CDR3 sequence is CSARDSQGPYNEQFF. For the CDR3, the DNA is TGCAGTGCTAGAGATTCCCAGGGCCCCTACAATGAGCAGTTCTTC. The V and J genes are TRBV20-1 and TRBJ2-1, with a tentative D call TRBD1 (5 bases). V was shortened by 0 bases and J by 2 bases, with 11 bases between the two germline ends. Germline assignment: CDR1 DFQATT and CDR2 SNEGSKA (reference sequence). This CDR3 region has 15 residues.

Worth noting for this clonotype: At one of its ends the junction is not consistent with the germline gene, which may arise from a read error. This chain uses TRBV11-1 with TRBJ2-7; TRBD2 might be the D (5 bases). CDR1 is SGHAT, CDR2 FQDESV, per germline (reference sequence). There are 15 residues in the CDR3. The CDR3 region has the DNA TGTGCCAGCAGCTTAGTTAGCACGGGAAACTACGAACAGTACTTC. Its protein product is CASSLVSTGNYEQYF. Looking up the rest from reference TRBV11-1 and TRBJ2-7 gives the full variable domain: EAEVAQSPRYKITEKSQAVAFWCDPISGHATLYWYRQILGQGPELLVQFQDESVVDDSQLPKDRFSAERLKGVDSTLKIQPAELGDSAMYLCASSLVSTGNYEQYFGPGTRLTVT.

In the case of this clonotype: This is likely a read error, given that the CDR3 carries no conserved phenylalanine or tryptophan at its end. Because the CDR3's place on the DNA is in doubt, the DNA is left out and the CDR3 is given as listed by TCRdb. The chain recombines TRBV12-3 or TRBV12-4 with TRBJ2-1; TRBD2 is the table's D call and was not checked against the DNA. Counting both end residues, the CDR3 totals 13 amino acids. The CDR3 loop is CASSSGSDNEQLL.

As regards this clonotype: A much larger clone sits a single nucleotide away, making a read error possible. The chain joins TRBV20-1 to TRBJ2-5; 7 bases agree with TRBD1. The trim removed 5 bases at V and 2 bases at J, leaving 5 bases unmatched. Germline-derived CDR1 and CDR2 are DFQATT and SNEGSKA (reference sequence). The CDR3 is 13 amino acids. This CDR3 is CSASQTGQETQYF. CDR3 nucleotides: TGCAGTGCTTCCCAGACAGGGCAAGAGACCCAGTACTTC.

For this clonotype: This clone may be a read error of a much larger clone one base away. The V and J genes are TRBV12-3 or TRBV12-4 and TRBJ2-2; weak D call: TRBD2 (6 bases). The CDR3 covers 15 residues. Trimming shortened V by 9 bases and J by 4 bases, and 18 bases separated the two germline ends. DNA for the CDR3: TGTGCCAGTCTGGAGTACGGGAGAAGCACCGGGGAGCTGTTTTTT. It specifies CASLEYGRSTGELFF.

The table lists this clonotype with a few counts. This may be a read error: a much more frequent sequence differs by one nucleotide. This chain joins TRBV6-2 or TRBV6-3 and TRBJ1-1; D is ambiguous. Germline CDR1 is MNHEY and CDR2 is SVGEGT. The CDR3 loop spans 11 amino acids. The CDR3 DNA reads as TGTGCCAGCAGTTGGTTCACTGAAGATTTCTTT. Its protein is CASSWFTEDFF.

This clonotype has ten or more counts. The J gene is TRBJ1-4, the V gene TRBV6-5, with a weak D call TRBD1 (5 bases). This CDR3 spans 14 amino acids. Germline CDR1 and CDR2: MNHEY and SVGAGI. Trimming removed 6 bases at V and 6 bases at J, with 14 bases between. The CDR3 sequence: CASRMGGGDEKLFF. CDR3 in DNA: TGTGCCAGCAGGATGGGGGGAGGGGATGAAAAACTGTTTTTT.

In regard to this clonotype: Just one base apart from a much larger clone, this may be a read error. The J gene is TRBJ2-3, the V gene TRBV24-1; D could derive from TRBD1 or TRBD2 (5 bases each). In germline, CDR1 is KGHDR, CDR2 SFDVKD. Trimming took 7 bases from V and 5 from J, leaving 12 bases between them. The CDR3 is made up of 13 amino acids. The CDR3 protein is CATSKGTGDTQYF. The CDR3 nucleotides are TGTGCCACCAGCAAGGGGACCGGAGATACGCAGTATTTT.

As to this clonotype: The junction differs from germline at one of its ends, possibly a read error. For the CDR3, the DNA is TGTGACAGCGGTGGACAGATGGGGGAAAAACTGTTTTTT. Translating it yields CDSGGQMGEKLFF. The chain couples TRBV6-1 to TRBJ1-4; weak D call: TRBD1 (6 bases). The CDR3 extends over 13 amino acids. Germline V gene sequence: CDR1 MNHNS, CDR2 SASEGT.

A note on this clonotype: A much larger clone differs by one base, so this may be a read error. V and J are TRBV20-1 and TRBJ1-2; maybe TRBD1 (5 bases). The CDR3 consists of 18 residues. The V gene lost 1 base and the J gene lost 4 bases, with 25 bases spanning the gap. Looked up from germline, CDR1 is DFQATT and CDR2 is SNEGSKA (reference sequence). The CDR3 here is CSARGVTWAALGGYGYTF. CDR3 bases: TGCAGTGCTAGAGGAGTGACATGGGCCGCCTTGGGGGGCTATGGCTACACCTTC.

About this clonotype itself: This could be a read error, since a much larger clone is one nucleotide away. This CDR3 fails to terminate in the conserved phenylalanine or tryptophan, so it likely reflects a read error. DNA for the CDR3: TGTGCCAGCAGTTCCCCGTCGAAACCGAACACTGAAGCTTTCCTT. The encoded protein is CASSSPSKPNTEAFL. V is TRBV6-2 or TRBV6-3 and J is TRBJ1-1, with no clear D. The CDR3 has 15 amino acids. Deletions cut 4 bases from V and 1 base from J, with 13 bases between. Germline loops: CDR1 MNHEY, CDR2 SVGEGT.